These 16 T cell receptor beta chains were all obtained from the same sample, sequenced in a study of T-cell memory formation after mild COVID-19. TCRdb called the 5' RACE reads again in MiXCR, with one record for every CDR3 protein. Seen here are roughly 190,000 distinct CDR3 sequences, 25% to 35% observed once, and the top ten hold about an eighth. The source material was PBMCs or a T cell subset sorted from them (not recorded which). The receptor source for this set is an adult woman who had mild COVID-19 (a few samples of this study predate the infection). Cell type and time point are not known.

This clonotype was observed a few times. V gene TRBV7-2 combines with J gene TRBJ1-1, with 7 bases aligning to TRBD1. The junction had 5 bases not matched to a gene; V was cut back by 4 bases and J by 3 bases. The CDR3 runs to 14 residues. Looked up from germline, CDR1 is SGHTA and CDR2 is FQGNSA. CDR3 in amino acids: CASSSGQVHTEAFF. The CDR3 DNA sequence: TGTGCCAGCAGCTCAGGACAGGTTCACACTGAAGCTTTCTTT.

The CDR3 DNA reads as TGTGCCAGCAGCATCGGGTCTGGGGCCAACGTCCTGACTTTC. Residues: CASSIGSGANVLTF. The genes are TRBV5-4 and TRBJ2-6; D not certain. Trimming pared 4 bases from V and 1 base from J, leaving 6 bases between. CDR1 and CDR2 from the germline V gene are SGHNT and YYREEE (reference sequence). This CDR3 contains 14 residues.

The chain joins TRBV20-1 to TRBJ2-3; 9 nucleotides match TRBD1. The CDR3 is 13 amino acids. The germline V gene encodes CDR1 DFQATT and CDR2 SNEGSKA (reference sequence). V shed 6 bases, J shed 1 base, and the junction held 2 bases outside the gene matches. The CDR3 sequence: CSAWDRGTDTQYF. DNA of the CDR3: TGCAGTGCATGGGACAGGGGCACAGATACGCAGTATTTT.

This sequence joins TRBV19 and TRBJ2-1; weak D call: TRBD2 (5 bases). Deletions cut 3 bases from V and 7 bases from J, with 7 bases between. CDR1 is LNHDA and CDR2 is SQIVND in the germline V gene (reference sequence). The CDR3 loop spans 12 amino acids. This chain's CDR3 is CASSMTGNEQFF. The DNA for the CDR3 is TGTGCCAGTAGTATGACGGGGAATGAGCAGTTCTTC.

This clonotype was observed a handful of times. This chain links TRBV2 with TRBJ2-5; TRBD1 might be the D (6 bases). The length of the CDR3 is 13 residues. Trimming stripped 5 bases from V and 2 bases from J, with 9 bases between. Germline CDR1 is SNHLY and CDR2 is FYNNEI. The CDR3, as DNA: TGTGCCAGCAGTTCCGACAGGCAAGAGACCCAGTACTTC. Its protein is CASSSDRQETQYF. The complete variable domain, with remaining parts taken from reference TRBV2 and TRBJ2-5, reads EPEVTQTPSHQVTQMGQEVILRCVPISNHLYFYWYRQILGQKVEFLVSFYNNEISEKSEIFDDQFSVERPDGSNFTLKIRSTKLEDSAMYFCASSSDRQETQYFGPGTRLLVL.

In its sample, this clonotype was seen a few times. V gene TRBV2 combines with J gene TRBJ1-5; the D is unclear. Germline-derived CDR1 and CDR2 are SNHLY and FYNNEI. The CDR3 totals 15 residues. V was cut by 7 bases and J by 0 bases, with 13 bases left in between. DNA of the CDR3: TGTGCCAGCACCTTGGGATCACTTAGCAATCAGCCCCAGCATTTT. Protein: CASTLGSLSNQPQHF.

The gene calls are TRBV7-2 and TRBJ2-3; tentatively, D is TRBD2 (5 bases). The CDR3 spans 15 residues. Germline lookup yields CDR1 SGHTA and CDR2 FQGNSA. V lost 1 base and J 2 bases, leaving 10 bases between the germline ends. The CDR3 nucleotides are TGTGCCAGCAGCTTAGGGGGAGTAAACACAGATACGCAGTATTTT. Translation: CASSLGGVNTDTQYF.

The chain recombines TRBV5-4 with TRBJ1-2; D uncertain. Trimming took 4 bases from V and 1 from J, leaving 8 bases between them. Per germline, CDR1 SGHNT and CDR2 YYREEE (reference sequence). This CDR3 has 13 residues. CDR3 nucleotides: TGTGCCAGCAGCCATACTTATAACTATGGCTACACCTTC. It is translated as CASSHTYNYGYTF.

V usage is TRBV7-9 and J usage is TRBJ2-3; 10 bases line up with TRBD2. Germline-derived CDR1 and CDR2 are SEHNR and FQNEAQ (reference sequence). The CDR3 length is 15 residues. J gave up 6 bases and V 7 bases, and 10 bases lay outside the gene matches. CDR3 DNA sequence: TGTGCCAGCACGAGAGCGGGAGGGCCTTCGGATACGCAGTATTTT. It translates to CASTRAGGPSDTQYF.

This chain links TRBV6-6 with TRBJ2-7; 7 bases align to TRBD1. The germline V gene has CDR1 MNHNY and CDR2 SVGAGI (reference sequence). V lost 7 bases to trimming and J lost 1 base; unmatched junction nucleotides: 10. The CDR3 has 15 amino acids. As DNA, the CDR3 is TGTGCCAGCACCTCCGACGGGGACAGTTCCTACGAGCAGTACTTC. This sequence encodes CASTSDGDSSYEQYF.

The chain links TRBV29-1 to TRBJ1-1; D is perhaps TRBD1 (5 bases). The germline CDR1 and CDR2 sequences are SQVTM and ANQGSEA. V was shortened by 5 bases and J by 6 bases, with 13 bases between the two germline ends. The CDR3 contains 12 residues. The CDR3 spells CSVFGGVPEAFF. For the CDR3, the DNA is TGCAGCGTTTTTGGGGGGGTCCCTGAAGCTTTCTTT.

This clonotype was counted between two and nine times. The CDR3 is CASSLRRGHGYTF. CDR3 coding DNA: TGCGCCAGCAGCTTGCGCCGCGGCCATGGCTACACCTTC. The chain links TRBV5-1 to TRBJ1-2; no clear D gene. This CDR3 spans 13 amino acids. V was pared by 1 base and J by 6 bases, with 10 bases between. In germline, CDR1 is SGHRS, CDR2 YFSETQ.

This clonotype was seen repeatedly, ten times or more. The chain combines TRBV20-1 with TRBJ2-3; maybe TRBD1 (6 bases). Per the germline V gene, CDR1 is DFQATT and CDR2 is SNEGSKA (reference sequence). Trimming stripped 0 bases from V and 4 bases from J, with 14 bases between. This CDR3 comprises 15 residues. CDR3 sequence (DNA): TGCAGTGCTAGAGAGGGGGCCAGGACCGCAGATACGCAGTATTTT. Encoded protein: CSAREGARTADTQYF.

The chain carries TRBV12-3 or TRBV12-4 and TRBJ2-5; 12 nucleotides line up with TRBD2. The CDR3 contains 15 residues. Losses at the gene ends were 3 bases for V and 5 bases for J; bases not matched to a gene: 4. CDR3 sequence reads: CASSLTSGGMETQYF. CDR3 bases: TGTGCCAGCAGTTTGACTAGCGGGGGAATGGAGACCCAGTACTTC.

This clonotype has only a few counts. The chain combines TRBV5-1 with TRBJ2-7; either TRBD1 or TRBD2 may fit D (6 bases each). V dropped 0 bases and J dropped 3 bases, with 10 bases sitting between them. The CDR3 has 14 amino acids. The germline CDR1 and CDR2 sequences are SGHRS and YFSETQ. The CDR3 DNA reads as TGCGCCAGCAGCTTGGAAGGGGGGATCTACGAGCAGTACTTC. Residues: CASSLEGGIYEQYF.

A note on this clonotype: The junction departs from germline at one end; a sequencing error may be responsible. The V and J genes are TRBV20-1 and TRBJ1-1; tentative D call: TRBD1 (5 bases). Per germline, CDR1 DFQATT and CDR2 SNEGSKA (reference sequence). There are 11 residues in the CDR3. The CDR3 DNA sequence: TGCAGTGCTAGAGTCGGGGACGGGCGGTACTTT. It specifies CSARVGDGRYF.